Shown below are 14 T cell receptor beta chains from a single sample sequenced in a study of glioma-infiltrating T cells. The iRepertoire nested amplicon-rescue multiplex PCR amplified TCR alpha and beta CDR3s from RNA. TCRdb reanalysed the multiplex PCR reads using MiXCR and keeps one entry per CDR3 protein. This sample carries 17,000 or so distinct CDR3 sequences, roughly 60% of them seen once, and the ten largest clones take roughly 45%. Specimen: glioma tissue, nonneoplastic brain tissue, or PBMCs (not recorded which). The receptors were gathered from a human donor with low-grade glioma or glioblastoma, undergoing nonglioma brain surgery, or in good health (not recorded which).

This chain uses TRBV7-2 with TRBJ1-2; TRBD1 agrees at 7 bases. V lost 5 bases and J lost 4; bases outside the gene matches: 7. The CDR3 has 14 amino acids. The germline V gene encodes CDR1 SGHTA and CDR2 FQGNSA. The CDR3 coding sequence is TGTGCCAGCAGCACGGGACAGCCGGTCTATGGCTACACCTTC. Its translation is CASSTGQPVYGYTF.

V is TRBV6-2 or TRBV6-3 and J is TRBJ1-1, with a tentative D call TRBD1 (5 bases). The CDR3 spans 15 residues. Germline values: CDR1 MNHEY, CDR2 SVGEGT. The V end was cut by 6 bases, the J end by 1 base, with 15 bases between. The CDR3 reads CASSLLGDRNTEAFF. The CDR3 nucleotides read TGTGCCAGCAGCCTCCTGGGGGACCGGAACACTGAAGCTTTCTTT.

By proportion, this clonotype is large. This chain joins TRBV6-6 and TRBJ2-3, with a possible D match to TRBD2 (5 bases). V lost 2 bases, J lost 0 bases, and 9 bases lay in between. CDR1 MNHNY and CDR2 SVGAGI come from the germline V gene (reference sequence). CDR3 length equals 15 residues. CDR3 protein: CASSYEGTSTDTQYF. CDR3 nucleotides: TGTGCCAGCAGTTACGAGGGAACTAGCACAGATACGCAGTATTTT.

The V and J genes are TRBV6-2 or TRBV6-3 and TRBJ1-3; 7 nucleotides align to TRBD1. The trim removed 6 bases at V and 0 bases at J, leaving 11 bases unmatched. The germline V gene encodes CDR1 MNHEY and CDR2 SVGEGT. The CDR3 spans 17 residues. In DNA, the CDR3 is TGTGCCAGCAGGTTACGATCGACAGGGTCCTCTGGAAACACCATATATTTT. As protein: CASRLRSTGSSGNTIYF.

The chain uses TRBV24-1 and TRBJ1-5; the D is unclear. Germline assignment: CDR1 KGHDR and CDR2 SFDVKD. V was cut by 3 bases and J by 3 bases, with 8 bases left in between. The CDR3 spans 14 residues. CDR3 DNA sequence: TGTGCCACCAGTGATCCACAAACCAATCAGCCCCAGCATTTT. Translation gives CATSDPQTNQPQHF.

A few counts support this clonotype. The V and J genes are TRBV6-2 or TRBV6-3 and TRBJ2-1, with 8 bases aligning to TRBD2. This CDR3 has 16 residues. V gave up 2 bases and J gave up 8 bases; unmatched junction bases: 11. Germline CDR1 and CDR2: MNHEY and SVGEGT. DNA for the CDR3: TGTGCCAGCAGTTACGGTCCAGCGGGAGACGTATATGAGCAGTTCTTC. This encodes CASSYGPAGDVYEQFF.

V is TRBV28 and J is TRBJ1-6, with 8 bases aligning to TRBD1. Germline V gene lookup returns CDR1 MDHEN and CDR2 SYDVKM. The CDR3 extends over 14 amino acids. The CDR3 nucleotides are TGTGTTAGCAGTACGGGACAGGATAATTCACCCCTCCACTTT. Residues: CVSSTGQDNSPLHF.

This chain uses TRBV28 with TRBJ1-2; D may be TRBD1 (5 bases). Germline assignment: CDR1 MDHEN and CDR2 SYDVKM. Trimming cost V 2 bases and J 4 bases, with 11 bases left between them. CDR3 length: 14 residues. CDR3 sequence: CASSLTPGTYGYTF. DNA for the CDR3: TGTGCCAGCAGTTTAACCCCAGGGACCTATGGCTACACCTTC.

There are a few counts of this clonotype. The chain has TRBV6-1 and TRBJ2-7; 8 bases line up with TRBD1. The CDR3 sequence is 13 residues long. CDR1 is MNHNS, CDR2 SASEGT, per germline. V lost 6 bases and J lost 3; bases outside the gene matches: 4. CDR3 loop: CASSLDRVYEQYF. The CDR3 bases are TGTGCCAGCAGCCTGGACAGGGTCTACGAGCAGTACTTC.

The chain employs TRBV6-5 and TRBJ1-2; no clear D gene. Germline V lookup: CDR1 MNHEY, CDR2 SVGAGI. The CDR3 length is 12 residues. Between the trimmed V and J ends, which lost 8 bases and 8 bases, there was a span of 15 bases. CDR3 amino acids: CASQDGFEGYTF. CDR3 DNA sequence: TGTGCCAGCCAGGACGGGTTCGAGGGCTACACCTTC.

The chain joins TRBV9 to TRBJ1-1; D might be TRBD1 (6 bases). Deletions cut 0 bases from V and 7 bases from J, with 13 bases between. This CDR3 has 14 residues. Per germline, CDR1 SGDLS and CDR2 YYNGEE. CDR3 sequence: CASSVGVGGREAFF. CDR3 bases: TGTGCCAGCAGCGTAGGAGTTGGGGGCCGTGAAGCTTTCTTT. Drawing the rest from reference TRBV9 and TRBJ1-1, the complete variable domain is DSGVTQTPKHLITATGQRVTLRCSPRSGDLSVYWYQQSLDQGLQFLIQYYNGEERAKGNILERFSAQQFPDLHSELNLSSLELGDSALYFCASSVGVGGREAFFGQGTRLTVV.

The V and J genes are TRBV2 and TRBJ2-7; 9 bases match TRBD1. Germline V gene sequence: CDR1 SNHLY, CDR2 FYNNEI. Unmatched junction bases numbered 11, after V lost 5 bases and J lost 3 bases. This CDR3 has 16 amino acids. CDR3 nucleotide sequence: TGTGCCAGCAGTCAAATCCGGGACAGGGATTACTACGAGCAGTACTTC. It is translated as CASSQIRDRDYYEQYF.

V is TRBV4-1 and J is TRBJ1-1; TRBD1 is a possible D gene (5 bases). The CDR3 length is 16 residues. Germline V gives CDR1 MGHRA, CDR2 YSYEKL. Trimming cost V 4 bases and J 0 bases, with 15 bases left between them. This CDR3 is CASSPQTAFMNTEAFF. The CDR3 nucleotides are TGCGCCAGCAGCCCCCAGACAGCATTCATGAACACTGAAGCTTTCTTT.

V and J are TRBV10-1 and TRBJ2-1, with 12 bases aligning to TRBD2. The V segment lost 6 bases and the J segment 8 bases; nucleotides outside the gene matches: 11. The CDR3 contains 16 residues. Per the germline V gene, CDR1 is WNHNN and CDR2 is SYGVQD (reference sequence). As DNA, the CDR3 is TGCGCCAGCAGCCCCTCCGGGACTAGCGGGTCCCATGAGCAGTTCTTC. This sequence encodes CASSPSGTSGSHEQFF.